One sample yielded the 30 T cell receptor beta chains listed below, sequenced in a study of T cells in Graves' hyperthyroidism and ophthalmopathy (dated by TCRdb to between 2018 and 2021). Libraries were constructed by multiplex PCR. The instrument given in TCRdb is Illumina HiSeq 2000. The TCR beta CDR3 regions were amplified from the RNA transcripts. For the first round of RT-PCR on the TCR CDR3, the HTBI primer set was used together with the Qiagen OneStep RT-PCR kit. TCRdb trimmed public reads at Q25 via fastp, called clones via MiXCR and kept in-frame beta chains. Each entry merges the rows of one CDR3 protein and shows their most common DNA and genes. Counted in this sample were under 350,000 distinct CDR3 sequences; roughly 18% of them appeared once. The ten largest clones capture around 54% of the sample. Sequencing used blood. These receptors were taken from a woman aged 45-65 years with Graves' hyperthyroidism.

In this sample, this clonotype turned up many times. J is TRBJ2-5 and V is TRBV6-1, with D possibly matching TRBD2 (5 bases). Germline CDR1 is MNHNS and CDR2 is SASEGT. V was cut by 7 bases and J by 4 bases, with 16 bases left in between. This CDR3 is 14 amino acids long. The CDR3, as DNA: TGTGCCAGCACCCCGAGAGGGCTAGCAGAGACCCAGTACTTC. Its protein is CASTPRGLAETQYF.

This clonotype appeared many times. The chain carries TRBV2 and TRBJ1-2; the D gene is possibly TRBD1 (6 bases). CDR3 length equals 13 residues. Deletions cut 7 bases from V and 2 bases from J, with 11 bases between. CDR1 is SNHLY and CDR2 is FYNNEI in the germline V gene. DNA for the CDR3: TGTGCCAGCAAACCAGGGGTAAACTATGGCTACACCTTC. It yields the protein CASKPGVNYGYTF.

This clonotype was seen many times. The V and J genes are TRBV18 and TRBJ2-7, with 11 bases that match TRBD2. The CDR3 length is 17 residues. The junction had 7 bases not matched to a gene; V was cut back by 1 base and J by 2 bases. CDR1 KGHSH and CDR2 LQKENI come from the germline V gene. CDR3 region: CASSPRSLAGGAYEQYF. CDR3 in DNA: TGTGCCAGCTCACCACGGTCCCTAGCGGGAGGTGCCTACGAGCAGTACTTC.

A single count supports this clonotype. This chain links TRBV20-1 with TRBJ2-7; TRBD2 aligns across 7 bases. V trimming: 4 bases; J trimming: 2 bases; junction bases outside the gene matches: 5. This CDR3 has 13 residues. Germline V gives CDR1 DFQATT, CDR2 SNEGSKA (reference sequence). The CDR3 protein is CSAKGTNTYEQYF. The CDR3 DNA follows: TGCAGTGCTAAAGGGACTAACACCTACGAGCAGTACTTC.

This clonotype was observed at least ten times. CDR3 DNA: TGTGCCAGCAGCCCAGGACAGGGGCCCTATGGCTACACCTTC. Residues: CASSPGQGPYGYTF. This chain joins TRBV2 and TRBJ1-2; TRBD1 aligns across 9 bases. The V gene's germline CDR1 is SNHLY and CDR2 FYNNEI. CDR3 size: 14 residues. Germline trimming cut 6 bases from V and 4 bases from J; bases unmatched to any gene: 6.

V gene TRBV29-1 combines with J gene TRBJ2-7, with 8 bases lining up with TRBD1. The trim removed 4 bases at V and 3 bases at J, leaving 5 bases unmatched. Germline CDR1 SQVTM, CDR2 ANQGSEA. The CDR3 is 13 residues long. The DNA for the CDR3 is TGCAGCGTTGTCGCAGGGGGCTTCTACGAGCAGTACTTC. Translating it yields CSVVAGGFYEQYF.

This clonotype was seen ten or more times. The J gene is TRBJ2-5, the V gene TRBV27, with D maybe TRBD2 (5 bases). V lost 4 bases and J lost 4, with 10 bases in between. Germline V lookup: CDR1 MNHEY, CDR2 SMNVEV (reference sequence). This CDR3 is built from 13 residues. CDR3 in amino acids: CASSSADRETQYF. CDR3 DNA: TGTGCCAGCAGTTCAGCGGACCGAGAGACCCAGTACTTC.

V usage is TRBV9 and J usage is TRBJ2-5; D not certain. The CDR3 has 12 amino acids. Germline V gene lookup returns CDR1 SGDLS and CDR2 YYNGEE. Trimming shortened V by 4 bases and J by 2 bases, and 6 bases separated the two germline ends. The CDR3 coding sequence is TGTGCCAGCAGCTCCCATCAAGAGACCCAGTACTTC. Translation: CASSSHQETQYF.

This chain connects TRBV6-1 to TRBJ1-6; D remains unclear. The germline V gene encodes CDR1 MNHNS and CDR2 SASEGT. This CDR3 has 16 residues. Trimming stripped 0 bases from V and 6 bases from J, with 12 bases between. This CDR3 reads CASSEAPEGANSPLHF. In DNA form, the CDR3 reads TGTGCCAGCAGTGAAGCGCCCGAGGGAGCTAATTCACCCCTCCACTTT.

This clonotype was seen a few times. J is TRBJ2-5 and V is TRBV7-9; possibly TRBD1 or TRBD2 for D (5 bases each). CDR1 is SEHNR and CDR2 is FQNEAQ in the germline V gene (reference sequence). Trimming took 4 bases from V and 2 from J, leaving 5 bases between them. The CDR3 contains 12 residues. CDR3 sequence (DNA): TGTGCCAGCAGCTGGGGGCAAGAGACCCAGTACTTC. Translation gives CASSWGQETQYF. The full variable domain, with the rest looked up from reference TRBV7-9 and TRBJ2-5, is DTGVSQNPRHKITKRGQNVTFRCDPISEHNRLYWYRQTLGQGPEFLTYFQNEAQLEKSRLLSDRFSAERPKGSFSTLEIQRTEQGDSAMYLCASSWGQETQYFGPGTRLLVL.

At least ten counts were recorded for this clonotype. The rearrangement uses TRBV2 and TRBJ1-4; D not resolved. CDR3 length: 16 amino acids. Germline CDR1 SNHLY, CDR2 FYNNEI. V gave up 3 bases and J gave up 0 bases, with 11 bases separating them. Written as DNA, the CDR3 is TGTGCCAGCAGTGATGTGACCGCTGCAACTAATGAAAAACTGTTTTTT. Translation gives CASSDVTAATNEKLFF.

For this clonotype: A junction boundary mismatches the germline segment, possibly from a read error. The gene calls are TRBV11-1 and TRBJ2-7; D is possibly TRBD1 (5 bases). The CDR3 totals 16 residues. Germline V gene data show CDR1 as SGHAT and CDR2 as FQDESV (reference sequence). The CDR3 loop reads CASSPPSGQGYYEQHF. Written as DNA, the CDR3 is TGTGCCAGCAGCCCTCCCTCCGGGCAGGGCTACTACGAGCAGCACTTC.

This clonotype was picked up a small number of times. CDR3 DNA sequence: TGTGCCAGCAGTGAAACCTCCTCGACACCTAGCACAGATACGCAGTATTTT. Its translation: CASSETSSTPSTDTQYF. The J gene is TRBJ2-3, the V gene TRBV6-1; no definite D call. This CDR3 is built from 17 residues. Trimming pared 2 bases from V and 0 bases from J, leaving 15 bases between. The germline V gene encodes CDR1 MNHNS and CDR2 SASEGT.

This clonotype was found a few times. CDR3 loop: CASSDPQIYNEQFF. The CDR3 coding sequence is TGTGCCAGCAGTGACCCCCAGATCTACAATGAGCAGTTCTTC. J is TRBJ2-1 and V is TRBV6-1; the D is unclear. Trimming took off 3 bases at V and 3 bases at J, with 9 bases between the two ends. This CDR3 contains 14 residues. The germline V gene encodes CDR1 MNHNS and CDR2 SASEGT.

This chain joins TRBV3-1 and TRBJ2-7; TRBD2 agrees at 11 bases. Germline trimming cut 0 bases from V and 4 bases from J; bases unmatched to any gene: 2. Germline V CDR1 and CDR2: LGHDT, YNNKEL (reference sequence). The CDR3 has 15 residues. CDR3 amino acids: CASSQELAGVYEQYF. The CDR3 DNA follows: TGTGCCAGCAGCCAAGAACTAGCGGGAGTATACGAGCAGTACTTC.

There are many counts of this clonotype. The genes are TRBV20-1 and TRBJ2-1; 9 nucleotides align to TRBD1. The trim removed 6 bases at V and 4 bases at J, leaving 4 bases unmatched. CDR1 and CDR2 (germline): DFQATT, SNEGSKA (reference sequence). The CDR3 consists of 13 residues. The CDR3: CSAPGQGYNEQFF. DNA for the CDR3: TGCAGTGCCCCGGGACAGGGTTACAATGAGCAGTTCTTC.

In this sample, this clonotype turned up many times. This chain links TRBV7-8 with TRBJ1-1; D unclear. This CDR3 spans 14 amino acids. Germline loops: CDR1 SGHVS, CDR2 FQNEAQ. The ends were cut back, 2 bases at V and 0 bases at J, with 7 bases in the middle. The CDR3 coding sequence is TGTGCCAGCAGCTTAAGAGGGTTGAACACTGAAGCTTTCTTT. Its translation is CASSLRGLNTEAFF.

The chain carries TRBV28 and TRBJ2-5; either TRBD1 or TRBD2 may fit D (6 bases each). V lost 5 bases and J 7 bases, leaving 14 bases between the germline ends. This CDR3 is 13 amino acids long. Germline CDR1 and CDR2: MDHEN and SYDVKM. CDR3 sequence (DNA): TGTGCCAGCAGTGCGGGACACCGAGGGACCCAGTACTTC. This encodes CASSAGHRGTQYF.

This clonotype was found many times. CDR3 protein: CASRSNRDIAYEQYV. The CDR3, as DNA: TGTGCCAGCCGTTCAAACCGGGACATAGCCTACGAGCAGTACGTC. The chain uses TRBV6-2 or TRBV6-3 and TRBJ2-7, with D perhaps matching TRBD1 (6 bases). V was clipped by 8 bases and J by 2 bases, with 19 bases between them. CDR1 and CDR2 (germline): MNHEY, SVGEGT. The CDR3 runs 15 residues.

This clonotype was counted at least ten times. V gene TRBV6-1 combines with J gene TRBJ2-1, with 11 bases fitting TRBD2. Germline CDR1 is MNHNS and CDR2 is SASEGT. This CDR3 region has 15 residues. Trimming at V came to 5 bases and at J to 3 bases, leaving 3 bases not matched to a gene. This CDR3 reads CASSHGTSGYNEQFF. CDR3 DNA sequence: TGTGCCAGCAGTCACGGGACTAGCGGCTACAATGAGCAGTTCTTC.

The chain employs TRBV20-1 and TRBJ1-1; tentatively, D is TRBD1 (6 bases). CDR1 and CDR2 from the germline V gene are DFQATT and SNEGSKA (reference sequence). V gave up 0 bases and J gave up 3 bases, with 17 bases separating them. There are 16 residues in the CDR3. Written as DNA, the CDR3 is TGCAGTGCTAGAGATCCGCTGGGGGGGGCGGACACTGAAGCTTTCTTT. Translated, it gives CSARDPLGGADTEAFF.

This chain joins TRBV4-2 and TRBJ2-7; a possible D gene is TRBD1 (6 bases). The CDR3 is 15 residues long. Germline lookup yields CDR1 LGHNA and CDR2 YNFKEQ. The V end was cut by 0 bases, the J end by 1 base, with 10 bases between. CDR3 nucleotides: TGTGCCAGCAGCCAAGAGCTCCAGGGGTCCTACGAGCAGTACTTC. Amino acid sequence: CASSQELQGSYEQYF.

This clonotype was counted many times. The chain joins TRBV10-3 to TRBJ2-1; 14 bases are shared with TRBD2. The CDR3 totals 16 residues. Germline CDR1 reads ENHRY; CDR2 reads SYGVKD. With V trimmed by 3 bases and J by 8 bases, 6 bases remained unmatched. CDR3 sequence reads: CAISDSTSGGAHEQFF. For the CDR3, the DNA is TGTGCCATCAGTGACTCGACTAGCGGGGGGGCCCATGAGCAGTTCTTC.

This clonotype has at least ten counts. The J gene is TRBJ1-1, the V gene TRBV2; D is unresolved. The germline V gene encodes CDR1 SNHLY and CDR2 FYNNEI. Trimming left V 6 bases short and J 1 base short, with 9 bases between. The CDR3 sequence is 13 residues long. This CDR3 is CASRRTGNTEAFF. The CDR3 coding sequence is TGTGCCAGCAGGCGGACGGGGAACACTGAAGCTTTCTTT.

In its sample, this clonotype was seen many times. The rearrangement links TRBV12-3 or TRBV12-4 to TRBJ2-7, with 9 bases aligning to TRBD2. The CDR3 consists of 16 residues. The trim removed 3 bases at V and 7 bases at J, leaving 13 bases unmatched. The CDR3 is CASSLVWRGGAWEQYV. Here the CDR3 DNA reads TGTGCCAGCAGTTTGGTATGGCGCGGGGGGGCCTGGGAGCAGTACGTC.

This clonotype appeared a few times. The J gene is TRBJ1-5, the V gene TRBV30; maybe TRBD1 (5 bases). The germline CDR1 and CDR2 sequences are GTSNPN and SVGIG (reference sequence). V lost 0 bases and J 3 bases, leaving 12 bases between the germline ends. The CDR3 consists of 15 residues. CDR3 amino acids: CAWSVGQGNNQPQHF. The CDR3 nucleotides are TGTGCCTGGAGTGTAGGGCAGGGTAACAATCAGCCCCAGCATTTT.

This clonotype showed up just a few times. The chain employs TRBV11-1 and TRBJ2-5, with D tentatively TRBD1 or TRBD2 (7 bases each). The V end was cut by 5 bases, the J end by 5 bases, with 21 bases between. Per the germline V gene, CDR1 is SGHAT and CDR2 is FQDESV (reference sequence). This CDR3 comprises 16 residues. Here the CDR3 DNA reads TGTGCCAGCAGCCAGGGGGGGGATAGCGCCCTCGAGACCCAGTACTTC. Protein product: CASSQGGDSALETQYF.

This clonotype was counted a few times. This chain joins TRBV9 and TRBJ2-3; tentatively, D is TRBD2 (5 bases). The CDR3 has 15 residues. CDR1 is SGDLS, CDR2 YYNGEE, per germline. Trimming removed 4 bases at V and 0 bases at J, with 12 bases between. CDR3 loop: CASSTDGISTDTQYF. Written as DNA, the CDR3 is TGTGCCAGCAGCACGGACGGGATTAGCACAGATACGCAGTATTTT.

CDR3 in amino acids: CASSFDGSMNTEAFF. The CDR3 DNA follows: TGCGCCAGCAGCTTTGACGGCTCAATGAACACTGAAGCTTTCTTT. The gene calls are TRBV5-1 and TRBJ1-1; D is unresolved. Trimming pared 2 bases from V and 0 bases from J, leaving 11 bases between. This CDR3 has 15 amino acids. Looked up from germline, CDR1 is SGHRS and CDR2 is YFSETQ.

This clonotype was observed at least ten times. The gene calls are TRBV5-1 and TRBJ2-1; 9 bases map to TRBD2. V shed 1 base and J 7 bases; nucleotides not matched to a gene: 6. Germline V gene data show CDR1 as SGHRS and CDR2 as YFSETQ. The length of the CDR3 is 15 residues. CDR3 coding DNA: TGCGCCAGCAGCTTGTGGCTAGCGGGGCAGAATGAGCAGTTCTTC. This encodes CASSLWLAGQNEQFF.